This T cell receptor (beta chain) was profiled in a study of cytomegalovirus exposure and HLA in healthy donors. With 60 Vbeta and 13 Jbeta primers, the PCR was carried out. The table came from immunoSEQ multiplex PCR; TCRdb's copy has only in-frame clones and leaves some out. This table has around 150,000 clones, roughly three quarters appearing once. In its sample, this clone was seen many times. The target antigen is unknown. Study-level results: A later analysis appeared to link common viral pathogens to several of the most significant clusters. Researchers catalogued about 160 TCR beta chains as cytomegalovirus-associated. Accurate prediction of HLA-A and HLA-B alleles (for most subjects) was reportedly achieved from TCR beta sequences. Cytomegalovirus status was reportedly diagnosed by the classifier with high specificity and sensitivity.

CDR3 size: 14 residues. V lost 4 bases to trimming and J lost 1 base; unmatched junction nucleotides: 3. Germline assignment: CDR1 MNHNY and CDR2 SVGAGI (reference sequence). The TCR was taken from a man in his late teens or twenties in good health and CMV-seropositive. V gene TRBV6-6 combines with J gene TRBJ1-1; TRBD1 matches at 7 bases. The sequenced material came from PBMCs. DNA of the CDR3: TGTGCCAGCAGTTCGGGACAGCCGAACACTGAAGCTTTCTTT. This encodes CASSSGQPNTEAFF.